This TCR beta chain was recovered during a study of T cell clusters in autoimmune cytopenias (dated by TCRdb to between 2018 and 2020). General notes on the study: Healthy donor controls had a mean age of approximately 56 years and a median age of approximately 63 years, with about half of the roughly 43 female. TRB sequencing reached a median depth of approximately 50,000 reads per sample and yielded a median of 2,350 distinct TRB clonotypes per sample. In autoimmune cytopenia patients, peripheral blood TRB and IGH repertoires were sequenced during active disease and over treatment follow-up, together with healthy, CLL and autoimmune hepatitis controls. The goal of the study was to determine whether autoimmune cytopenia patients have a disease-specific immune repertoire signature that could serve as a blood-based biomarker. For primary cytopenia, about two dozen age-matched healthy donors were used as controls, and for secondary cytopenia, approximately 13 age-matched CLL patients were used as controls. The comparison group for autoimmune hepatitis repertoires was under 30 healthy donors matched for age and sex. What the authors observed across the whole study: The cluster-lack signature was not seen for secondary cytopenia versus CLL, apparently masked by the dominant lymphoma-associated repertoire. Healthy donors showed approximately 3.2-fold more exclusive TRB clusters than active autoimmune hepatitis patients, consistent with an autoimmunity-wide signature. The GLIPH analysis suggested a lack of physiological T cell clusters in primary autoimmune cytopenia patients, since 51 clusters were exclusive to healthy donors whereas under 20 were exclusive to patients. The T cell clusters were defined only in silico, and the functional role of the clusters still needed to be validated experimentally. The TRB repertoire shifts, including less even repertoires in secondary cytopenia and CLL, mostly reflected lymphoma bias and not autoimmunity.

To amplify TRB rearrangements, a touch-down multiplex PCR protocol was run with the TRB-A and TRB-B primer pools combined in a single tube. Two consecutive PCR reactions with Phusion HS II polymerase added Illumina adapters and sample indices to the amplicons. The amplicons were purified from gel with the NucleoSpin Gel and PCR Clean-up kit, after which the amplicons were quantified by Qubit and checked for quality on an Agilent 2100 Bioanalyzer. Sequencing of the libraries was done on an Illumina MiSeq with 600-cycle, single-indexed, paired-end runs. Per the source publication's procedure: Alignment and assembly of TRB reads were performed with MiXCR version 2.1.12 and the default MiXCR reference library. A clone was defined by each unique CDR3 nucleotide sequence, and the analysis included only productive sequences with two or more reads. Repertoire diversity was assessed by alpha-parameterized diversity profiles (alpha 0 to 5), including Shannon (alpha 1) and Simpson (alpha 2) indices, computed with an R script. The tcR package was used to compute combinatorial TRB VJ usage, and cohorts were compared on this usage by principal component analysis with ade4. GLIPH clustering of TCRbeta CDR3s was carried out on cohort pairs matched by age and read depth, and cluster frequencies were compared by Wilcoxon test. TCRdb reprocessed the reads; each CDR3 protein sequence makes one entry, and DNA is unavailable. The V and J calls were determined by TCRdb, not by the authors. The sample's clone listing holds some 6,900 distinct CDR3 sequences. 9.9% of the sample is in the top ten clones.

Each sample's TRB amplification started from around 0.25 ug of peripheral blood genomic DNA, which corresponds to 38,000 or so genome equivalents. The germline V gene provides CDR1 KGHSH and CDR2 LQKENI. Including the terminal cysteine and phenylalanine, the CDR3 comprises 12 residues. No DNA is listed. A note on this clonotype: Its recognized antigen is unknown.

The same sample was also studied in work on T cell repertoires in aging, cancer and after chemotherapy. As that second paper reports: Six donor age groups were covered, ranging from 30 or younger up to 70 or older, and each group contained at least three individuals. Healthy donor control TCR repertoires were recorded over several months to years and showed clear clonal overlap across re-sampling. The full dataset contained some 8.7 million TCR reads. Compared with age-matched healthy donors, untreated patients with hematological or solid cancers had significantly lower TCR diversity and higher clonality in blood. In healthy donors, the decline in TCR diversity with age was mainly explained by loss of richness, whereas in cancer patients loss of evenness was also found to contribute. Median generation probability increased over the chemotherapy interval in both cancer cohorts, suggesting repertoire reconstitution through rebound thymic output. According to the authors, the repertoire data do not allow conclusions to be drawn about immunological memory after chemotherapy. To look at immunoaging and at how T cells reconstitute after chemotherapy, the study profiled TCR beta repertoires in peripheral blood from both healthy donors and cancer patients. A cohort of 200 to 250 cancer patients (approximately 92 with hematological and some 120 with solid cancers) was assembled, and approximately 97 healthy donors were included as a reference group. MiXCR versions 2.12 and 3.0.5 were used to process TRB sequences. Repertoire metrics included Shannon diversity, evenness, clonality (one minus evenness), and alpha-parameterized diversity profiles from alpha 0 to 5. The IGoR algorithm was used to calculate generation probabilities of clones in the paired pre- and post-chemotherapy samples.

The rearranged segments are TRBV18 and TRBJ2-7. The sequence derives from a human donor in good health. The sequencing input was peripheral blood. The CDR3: CASSPGSYEQYF.